What follows are 12 T cell receptor beta chains derived from one specimen sequenced in a study of identical twins (dated by TCRdb to 2016 to 2018). Receptor libraries were prepared by 5' RACE. This sample was sequenced with an Illumina HiSeq 2000. TCRdb cleaned the public reads at Q25 with fastp, built clones with MiXCR and kept in-frame beta chains. When rows share a CDR3 protein, they turn into one entry using the most common DNA and genes. Present in this sample are hundreds of thousands of distinct CDR3 sequences, about 8.9% of which were seen just once. The ten largest clonotypes hold approximately 2% of the sample. These sequences were also reported in another study, on yellow fever vaccine responses in identical twins.

Sequenced material: memory (CD45RO+) T cells sorted from blood. In light of the paper, this sample's cell subset or site label describes: CD45RO+ enriched T cells. Receptors were obtained from a woman under 30 in good health.

The table lists this clonotype with many counts. The rearrangement joins TRBV7-3 to TRBJ2-1, with 8 bases aligning to TRBD1. The CDR3 extends over 15 amino acids. V dropped 0 bases and J dropped 9; count of bases not matched to a gene: 7. Germline V CDR1 and CDR2: SGHTA, FQGTGA. CDR3 in DNA: TGTGCCAGCAGCTTAACTCCGGGACAGGAGACTGAGCAGTTCTTC. Translating it yields CASSLTPGQETEQFF.

There are a few counts of this clonotype. V and J are TRBV12-3 or TRBV12-4 and TRBJ2-1, with 9 positions matching TRBD2. V dropped 6 bases and J dropped 6; count of bases not matched to a gene: 6. CDR3 length equals 14 residues. The CDR3 here is CASRIGGGGNEQFF. The CDR3, as DNA: TGTGCCAGCAGAATTGGCGGGGGGGGCAATGAGCAGTTCTTC.

This clonotype was detected ten times or more. The chain has TRBV24-1 and TRBJ2-7; TRBD2 might be the D (6 bases). The CDR3 runs 12 residues. Germline lookup yields CDR1 KGHDR and CDR2 SFDVKD. Trimming removed 3 bases from V and 7 bases from J, with 9 bases in between. The CDR3: CATSDPGLEQYF. For the CDR3, the DNA is TGTGCCACCAGTGATCCGGGACTTGAGCAGTACTTC.

This clonotype was picked up many times. V usage is TRBV29-1 and J usage is TRBJ2-7; 10 bases align to TRBD2. The V and J ends lost 3 bases and 6 bases, in that order; junction bases with no gene match: 8. The V gene's germline CDR1 is SQVTM and CDR2 ANQGSEA. The CDR3 is 14 amino acids. The DNA for the CDR3 is TGCAGCGTTGAGCCTAGCGGGAGTTCGGGCGAGCAGTACTTC. Translating gives CSVEPSGSSGEQYF.

This clonotype has a handful of counts. The chain recombines TRBV14 with TRBJ2-3, with a possible D match to TRBD2 (8 bases). This CDR3 has 18 amino acids. V was clipped by 5 bases and J by 2 bases, with 23 bases between them. Germline values: CDR1 SGHDN, CDR2 FVKESK. CDR3 region: CASSTREGQFLNTDTQYF. As DNA, the CDR3 is TGTGCCAGCAGCACTCGGGAGGGACAGTTTTTGAACACAGATACGCAGTATTTT. The full variable domain, with the rest looked up from reference TRBV14 and TRBJ2-3, is EAGVTQFPSHSVIEKGQTVTLRCDPISGHDNLYWYRRVMGKEIKFLLHFVKESKQDESGMPNNRFLAERTGGTYSTLKVQPAELEDSGVYFCASSTREGQFLNTDTQYFGPGTRLTVL.

This clonotype was seen only a few times. The chain uses TRBV10-3 and TRBJ2-2; D possibly matches TRBD1 or TRBD2 (7 bases each). The CDR3 has 18 residues. V dropped 10 bases and J dropped 3 bases, with 27 bases sitting between them. Germline assignment: CDR1 ENHRY and CDR2 SYGVKD. CDR3 loop: CATTHPGGGGIDTGELFF. The DNA of the CDR3 is TGTGCCACCACCCACCCCGGGGGAGGGGGCATAGACACCGGGGAGCTGTTTTTT.

Remarks on this clonotype: At one end, the junction sequence differs from germline, possibly due to a read error. This rearrangement joins TRBV20-1 to TRBJ2-2, with a weak D call TRBD1 (6 bases). In germline, CDR1 is DFQATT, CDR2 SNEGSKA (reference sequence). There are 13 residues in the CDR3. CDR3 bases: TGCAGTGCCAGAGGGGGATTTAGCGGGGAGCTGTTTTTT. This gives the protein CSARGGFSGELFF.

This clonotype was counted a few times. V gene TRBV2 combines with J gene TRBJ2-1, with D hard to call. Trimming removed 2 bases from V and 0 bases from J, with 8 bases in between. The CDR3 consists of 15 residues. CDR1 and CDR2 from the germline V gene are SNHLY and FYNNEI. CDR3 sequence: CASSEKPDSYNEQFF. The CDR3 nucleotides read TGTGCCAGCAGTGAAAAGCCAGACTCCTACAATGAGCAGTTCTTC.

This clonotype appeared a few times. The chain links TRBV20-1 to TRBJ2-7; D might be TRBD1 or TRBD2, each matching 6 bases. From germline, CDR1 is DFQATT and CDR2 SNEGSKA (reference sequence). V was shortened by 3 bases and J by 4 bases, with 13 bases between the two germline ends. The CDR3 has 13 amino acids. CDR3 loop: CSASKGGGYEQYF. CDR3 bases: TGCAGTGCTAGTAAAGGAGGGGGGTACGAGCAGTACTTC.

The table lists this clonotype with many counts. The rearrangement links TRBV6-2 or TRBV6-3 to TRBJ2-1, with 7 bases matching TRBD2. With V trimmed by 2 bases and J by 4 bases, 5 bases remained unmatched. Germline CDR1 is MNHEY and CDR2 is SVGEGT. The CDR3 has 15 residues. CDR3: CASSYPGGRYNEQFF. CDR3 nucleotides: TGTGCCAGCAGTTACCCCGGGGGGAGGTACAATGAGCAGTTCTTC.

This clonotype is a singleton in its sample. The CDR3 bases are TGTGCCAGCAGCTACTCCCACTCTGGGGCCAACGTCCTGACTTTC. Its translation: CASSYSHSGANVLTF. This rearrangement joins TRBV11-2 to TRBJ2-6, with D uncertain. Germline values: CDR1 SGHAT, CDR2 FQNNGV. The ends were cut back, 4 bases at V and 0 bases at J, with 7 bases in the middle. This CDR3 is built from 15 residues.

This clonotype was seen a handful of times. V usage is TRBV6-2 or TRBV6-3 and J usage is TRBJ2-3, with D perhaps TRBD2 (6 bases). Germline V gene lookup returns CDR1 MNHEY and CDR2 SVGEGT. CDR3 length equals 15 residues. V was shortened by 6 bases and J by 3 bases, with 16 bases between the two germline ends. The CDR3 here is CASRLGGIRTDTQYF. In nucleotides, the CDR3 is TGTGCCAGCAGGTTGGGGGGTATTCGGACAGATACGCAGTATTTT.